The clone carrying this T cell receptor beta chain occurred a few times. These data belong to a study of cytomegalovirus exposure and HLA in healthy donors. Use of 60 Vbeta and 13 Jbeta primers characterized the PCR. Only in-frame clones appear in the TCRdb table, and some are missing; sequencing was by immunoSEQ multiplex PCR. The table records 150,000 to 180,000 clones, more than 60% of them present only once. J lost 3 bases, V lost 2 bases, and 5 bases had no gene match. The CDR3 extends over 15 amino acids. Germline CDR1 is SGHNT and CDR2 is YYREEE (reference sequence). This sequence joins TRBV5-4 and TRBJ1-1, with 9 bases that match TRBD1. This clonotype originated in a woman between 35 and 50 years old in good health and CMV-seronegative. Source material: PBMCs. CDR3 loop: CASSLDYRGHTEAFF. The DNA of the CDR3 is TGTGCCAGCAGCTTAGACTACAGGGGGCACACTGAAGCTTTCTTT. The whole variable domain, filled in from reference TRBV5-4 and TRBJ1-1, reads ETGVTQSPTHLIKTRGQQVTLRCSSQSGHNTVSWYQQALGQGPQFIFQYYREEENGRGNFPPRFSGLQFPNYSSELNVNALELDDSALYLCASSLDYRGHTEAFFGQGTRLTVV.